The T cell receptor beta chain described here comes from a study of T cells in Graves' hyperthyroidism and ophthalmopathy (dated by TCRdb to about 2019). A note on the overall study: Peripheral blood was collected at initial diagnosis, before any treatment. The paper reports TCR Vbeta CDR3 sequencing of 130 to 150 peripheral blood samples: approximately 43 ophthalmopathy, 70 to 85 hyperthyroidism and 17 progressor patients. The 100 discovery patients were randomly split 7:3 into training and test sets. After blood sampling, hyperthyroidism patients were treated with methimazole at a starting dose of 30 mg daily, and ophthalmopathy patients were treated with high-dose intravenous methylprednisolone. Prospective prediction of ophthalmopathy was tested in an independent validation cohort consisting of 18 to 20 hyperthyroidism patients and around 16 patients who later progressed to ophthalmopathy. Thyroid tissue and blood T-cell repertoires from about six Graves' hyperthyroidism patients were also compared in the study. To identify distinguishing TCR V-J signatures, a discovery cohort of some 99 patients was used, comprising 43 with Graves' ophthalmopathy and about 59 with stable Graves' hyperthyroidism. What the study reported, not specific to this receptor: Sample size was not statistically predetermined, and blinding of investigators to group allocation was not performed. In cross-validation, a model built on a 13 V-J signature told ophthalmopathy apart from stable hyperthyroidism with approximately 90% sensitivity and 81% to 82% specificity, and in testing the same model reached 80%/75%. Blood samples also contained most of the expanded thyroid clonotypes (frequency above 0.001), which suggests that blood repertoires may reflect thyroid immune responses. In validation, the model predicted progression to ophthalmopathy with about 71% sensitivity and 72% to 85% specificity, a median of about 6 months before onset.

The hyperthyroidism patients were between 18 and 65 years old and newly diagnosed, with a disease duration of less than 2 months. Patients with uncontrolled infections, other autoimmune diseases, pregnancy or lactation were excluded. Diagnoses relied on clinical symptoms, serum thyroxine and TRAb, thyroid ultrasound and orbital computed tomography. Blood from progressor patients was collected at the time of first diagnosis with hyperthyroidism, before any ophthalmopathy symptoms had appeared. PBMCs were isolated from about 9 ml of fresh peripheral blood by Ficoll-Paque density gradient centrifugation. Progressor patients were initially diagnosed with Graves' hyperthyroidism and developed ophthalmopathy during follow-up. Total RNA was extracted with Trizol reagent, and quality was checked on an Agilent 2100 Bioanalyzer. This clonotype was picked up many times. Its antigen is currently not known. No per-base quality is available; no much larger clone lies one base away.

Trimming takes 3 bases off V and 5 bases off J; junction bases not matched to a gene: 5. Including cysteine and phenylalanine, the CDR3 has 14 amino acids. The CDR3 DNA has 42 bases and is translated from base 1. Looking up the germline V gene yields CDR1 SGHRS and CDR2 YFSETQ. The TCR beta CDR3 regions were amplified from RNA transcripts. A first-round RT-PCR of the TCR CDR3 used the HTBI primer set with the Qiagen OneStep RT-PCR kit. Libraries were constructed in a second round of multiplex PCR, after which size selection and purification were carried out. Sequencing of the libraries was done on an Illumina HiSeq2000 using paired-end 100 bp reads. As for the original processing: SOAPnuke was used to process the raw data, with reads discarded if the reads contained adapters or uncalled bases, had a mean Phred below 15, or lacked an exact constant-primer or identifier match. High-quality paired reads were merged with COPE v1.2.5, and unique nucleotide sequences were defined as clonotypes. Clonotypes were aligned to IMGT TRBV, TRBD and TRBJ reference segments using MiTCR v1.1. Only V-J combinations with frequency above 0.0001, covering about 99% of repertoires, were analysed. A TCS score was defined as the ratio between F50 (clonal expansion) and ExV (chaos), using BLOSUM62-based TCRdist between CDR3 peptides within each V-J. Welch's t-statistics and random forest reduced fewer than 600 V-J features to about 13, which were used in a naive Bayes classifier (R e1071). Clones were called with MiXCR by TCRdb after fastp trimmed the public reads at Q25, and only in-frame beta chains were retained. CDR3 protein sequences are deduplicated, and each keeps its most common genes and DNA. It is TCRdb's table, rather than the study itself, that gives the V and J calls and clone size. This sample lists more than 550,000 distinct CDR3 sequences; roughly a sixth were detected once. Clones ranked in the top ten supply 16% of the sample.

The receptor's source is a woman aged 45 to 65 with Graves' hyperthyroidism that later progressed to Graves' ophthalmopathy. Recombination connected TRBV5-1 to TRBJ1-2, with 9 bases matching TRBD1. The sample taken for sequencing was blood. The base sequence is TGCGCCAGCAGCTCGGACAGGGGCCGATATGGCTACACCTTC. It encodes CASSSDRGRYGYTF.